The 27 T cell receptor beta chains in this list originate from one sample, sequenced in a study of OX40 agonist ivuxolimab in advanced cancers. Produced via immunoSEQ multiplex PCR; TCRdb's table is partial and in-frame only. The sample records roughly 82,000 clones, around four fifths being singletons. Sequences were derived from CD4+ or CD8+ T cells sorted from blood, sampled in a trial of the OX40 agonist ivuxolimab. These receptors were taken from an adult with an advanced solid tumor such as melanoma, head and neck, liver or kidney cancer.

This chain links TRBV11-2 with TRBJ2-7; D is perhaps TRBD1 (6 bases). Germline assignment: CDR1 SGHAT and CDR2 FQNNGV. The ends were cut back, 3 bases at V and 2 bases at J, with 17 bases in the middle. The CDR3 runs 16 residues. The CDR3 reads CASSFRGDRKPYEQYF. CDR3 bases: TGTGCCAGCAGCTTTAGGGGTGACAGGAAACCCTACGAGCAGTACTTC.

This chain joins TRBV6-5 and TRBJ2-7; D is possibly TRBD1 (5 bases). CDR3 length: 13 amino acids. V was trimmed by 5 bases and J by 3 bases, leaving 11 bases between them. Germline V gene data show CDR1 as MNHEY and CDR2 as SVGAGI. CDR3 protein: CASSTTENYEQYF. Written as DNA, the CDR3 is TGTGCCAGCAGTACGACAGAAAACTACGAGCAGTACTTC.

The chain couples TRBV19 to TRBJ2-3; 7 nucleotides agree with TRBD1. Trimming removed 10 bases from V and 3 bases from J; junction bases left unmatched: 13. The CDR3 consists of 15 residues. Germline V gene data show CDR1 as LNHDA and CDR2 as SQIVND (reference sequence). The CDR3 region has the DNA TGTGCCACAGCGACAGGGATTTTTTATACAGATACGCAGTATTTT. Its protein product is CATATGIFYTDTQYF.

The chain employs TRBV9 and TRBJ1-2; possible D gene TRBD1, 5 bases. V was pared by 0 bases and J by 0 bases, with 24 bases between. CDR1 SGDLS and CDR2 YYNGEE come from the germline V gene. The CDR3 is 20 residues long. In DNA, the CDR3 is TGTGCCAGCAGCGTAGTAAGGTGGGACGGGGATGGAGTAGCTAACTATGGCTACACCTTC. Translated, it gives CASSVVRWDGDGVANYGYTF.

This chain links TRBV7-8 with TRBJ2-7; D may be TRBD2 (5 bases). The ends were cut back, 3 bases at V and 2 bases at J, with 17 bases in the middle. The CDR3 contains 16 residues. The V gene's germline CDR1 is SGHVS and CDR2 FQNEAQ. DNA for the CDR3: TGTGCCAGCAGCTTGATTGGTAGCCCCGGGGCCTACGAGCAGTACTTC. Amino acids: CASSLIGSPGAYEQYF.

The chain uses TRBV11-2 and TRBJ1-1, with a weak D call TRBD1 (5 bases). Germline lookup yields CDR1 SGHAT and CDR2 FQNNGV. The germline V and J ends were trimmed by 4 bases and 4 bases, with 16 bases remaining between them. CDR3 length equals 15 residues. The CDR3 DNA is TGTGCCAGCAGCTACCCCATGGGGACGGGCACTGAAGCTTTCTTT. Amino acids: CASSYPMGTGTEAFF.

This clone was found a few times. The chain uses TRBV9 and TRBJ1-1; D is undetermined. This CDR3 spans 13 amino acids. Trimming removed 0 bases at V and 0 bases at J, with 3 bases between. CDR1 and CDR2 from the germline V gene are SGDLS and YYNGEE. CDR3 nucleotides: TGTGCCAGCAGCGTAGATTTGAACACTGAAGCTTTCTTT. This gives the protein CASSVDLNTEAFF.

The V and J genes are TRBV5-4 and TRBJ1-2, with a weak D call TRBD1 (5 bases). This CDR3 has 16 amino acids. V was trimmed by 6 bases and J by 7 bases, leaving 25 bases between them. The V gene's germline CDR1 is SGHNT and CDR2 YYREEE (reference sequence). DNA of the CDR3: TGTGCCAGCAACCAGAGAGGTGGGGGGGAAGGAGGTGGCTACACCTTC. Its translation: CASNQRGGGEGGGYTF. The full variable domain, in which reference TRBV5-4 and TRBJ1-2 provide the parts outside the CDR3, is ETGVTQSPTHLIKTRGQQVTLRCSSQSGHNTVSWYQQALGQGPQFIFQYYREEENGRGNFPPRFSGLQFPNYSSELNVNALELDDSALYLCASNQRGGGEGGGYTFGSGTRLTVV.

This clone was seen only once. This chain connects TRBV7-3 to TRBJ2-3; 8 nucleotides align to TRBD2. Germline loops: CDR1 SGHTA, CDR2 FQGTGA. There are 16 residues in the CDR3. After removal of 5 bases from V and 0 bases from J, the junction contained 7 bases not matched to a gene. The CDR3 DNA reads as TGTGCCAGCAGCCCCAGGGAGCGGGGGAGCACAGATACGCAGTATTTT. It codes for CASSPRERGSTDTQYF.

The CDR3 DNA sequence: TGTGCCAGCAGCTCTCAATATACTGAAGCTTTCTTT. Residues: CASSSQYTEAFF. This chain links TRBV7-8 with TRBJ1-1; D is unresolved. In germline, CDR1 is SGHVS, CDR2 FQNEAQ. The CDR3 sequence is 12 residues long. Trimming pared 4 bases from V and 5 bases from J, leaving 8 bases between. Complete variable domain (other parts from reference TRBV7-8 and TRBJ1-1): GAGVSQSPRYKVAKRGQDVALRCDPISGHVSLFWYQQALGQGPEFLTYFQNEAQLDKSGLPSDRFFAERPEGSVSTLKIQRTQQEDSAVYLCASSSQYTEAFFGQGTRLTVV.

V gene TRBV6-1 combines with J gene TRBJ2-1; 9 nucleotides line up with TRBD2. Germline V gene sequence: CDR1 MNHNS, CDR2 SASEGT. V lost 4 bases to trimming and J lost 9 bases; unmatched junction nucleotides: 10. This CDR3 has 15 residues. In DNA, the CDR3 is TGTGCCAGCAGTGTCGAAGGCGGGGGGGCTCGTGAGCAGTTCTTC. Protein: CASSVEGGGAREQFF.

V and J are TRBV5-1 and TRBJ2-2, with D perhaps being TRBD1 or TRBD2 (5 bases each). V was shortened by 4 bases and J by 4 bases, with 14 bases between the two germline ends. CDR1 is SGHRS, CDR2 YFSETQ, per germline. The CDR3 has 15 amino acids. CDR3 loop: CASSPGPGGTGELFF. Written as DNA, the CDR3 is TGCGCCAGCAGCCCGGGACCCGGTGGCACCGGGGAGCTGTTTTTT.

This chain links TRBV30 with TRBJ2-3; TRBD2 agrees at 11 bases. The CDR3 consists of 14 residues. Germline CDR1 and CDR2: GTSNPN and SVGIG (reference sequence). Trimming removed 7 bases from V and 5 bases from J; junction bases left unmatched: 8. The CDR3 spells CASQLAGAGDTQYF. CDR3 bases: TGTGCCTCCCAACTAGCGGGGGCCGGAGATACGCAGTATTTT.

In its sample, this clone was seen once. The V call is TRBV11-1, the J call TRBJ2-5, with D possibly being TRBD1 or TRBD2 (5 bases each). V lost 5 bases, J lost 2 bases, and 24 bases lay in between. In germline, CDR1 is SGHAT, CDR2 FQDESV (reference sequence). This CDR3 is 18 amino acids long. Written as DNA, the CDR3 is TGTGCCAGCAGCGGCCCTTCGAGGGACGTTTCGGGGCAAGAGACCCAGTACTTC. Its protein is CASSGPSRDVSGQETQYF.

The chain couples TRBV10-3 to TRBJ1-1; maybe TRBD1 (6 bases). The CDR3 is 11 residues long. Looked up from germline, CDR1 is ENHRY and CDR2 is SYGVKD. The germline V and J ends were trimmed by 3 bases and 10 bases, with 9 bases remaining between them. The CDR3 sequence: CAISEQGTAFF. The CDR3 nucleotides read TGTGCCATCAGTGAACAGGGTACAGCTTTCTTT.

This clone showed up just a few times. The chain couples TRBV4-1 to TRBJ1-2, with no clear D. Germline assignment: CDR1 MGHRA and CDR2 YSYEKL. The CDR3 sequence is 14 residues long. V lost 4 bases to trimming and J lost 6 bases, with 15 bases between them. The CDR3, as DNA: TGCGCCAGCAGCCGCCTGGGCACCCAGAATGGCTACACCTTC. Amino acid sequence: CASSRLGTQNGYTF.

The chain couples TRBV6-5 to TRBJ1-5; D call uncertain. This CDR3 is 13 amino acids long. Germline values: CDR1 MNHEY, CDR2 SVGAGI. V was pared by 2 bases and J by 2 bases, with 4 bases between. CDR3 sequence: CASSYDGNQPQHF. CDR3 nucleotide sequence: TGTGCCAGCAGTTACGATGGCAATCAGCCCCAGCATTTT.

The V gene is TRBV6-5, the J gene TRBJ1-2, with 9 bases lining up with TRBD1. The ends lost 7 bases at V and 8 bases at J; junction bases unmatched: 11. The germline gives CDR1 MNHEY, CDR2 SVGAGI. There are 14 residues in the CDR3. The CDR3 region is CASIPSGTGKGYTF. The CDR3, as DNA: TGTGCCAGCATCCCTTCCGGGACAGGGAAAGGCTACACCTTC.

The chain carries TRBV7-2 and TRBJ2-1, with D unclear. Trimming stripped 3 bases from V and 4 bases from J, with 7 bases between. Germline V gives CDR1 SGHTA, CDR2 FQGNSA. The CDR3 totals 13 residues. The CDR3 loop is CASSFVSYNEQFF. Written as DNA, the CDR3 is TGTGCCAGCAGCTTCGTAAGTTACAATGAGCAGTTCTTC.

This clone was seen a few times. The CDR3 region is CASSQFRSGRRKGNTGELFF. The CDR3 DNA sequence: TGCGCCAGCAGTCAATTCAGGTCGGGGAGGAGAAAGGGTAACACCGGGGAGCTGTTTTTT. The chain carries TRBV23-1 and TRBJ2-2; D perhaps matches TRBD2 (6 bases). TRBV23-1 is marked as an open reading frame, function uncertain. This CDR3 comprises 20 residues. V lost 1 base to trimming and J lost 2 bases, with 23 bases between them.

This chain uses TRBV5-6 with TRBJ2-7; maybe TRBD1 (6 bases). The CDR3 has 12 residues. Looked up from germline, CDR1 is SGHDT and CDR2 is YYEEEE. Trimming removed 0 bases from V and 6 bases from J, with 7 bases in between. The CDR3 protein is CASSLGGREQYF. CDR3 DNA sequence: TGTGCCAGCAGCTTGGGGGGGCGCGAGCAGTACTTC.

The chain uses TRBV18 and TRBJ2-7; D is undetermined. The germline V gene has CDR1 KGHSH and CDR2 LQKENI. This CDR3 region has 14 residues. V lost 1 base to trimming and J lost 0 bases, with 7 bases between them. The CDR3 sequence is CASSPRWDSYEQYF. The CDR3 nucleotides are TGTGCCAGCTCACCACGCTGGGACTCCTACGAGCAGTACTTC.

This clone has a single count. The J gene is TRBJ2-3, the V gene TRBV4-2; 7 bases map to TRBD1. V was pared by 4 bases and J by 0 bases, with 4 bases of the junction left unmatched. The CDR3 is 15 amino acids. The germline CDR1 and CDR2 sequences are LGHNA and YNFKEQ. CDR3 sequence (DNA): TGTGCCAGCAGCCCCCGGACAGGAAGCACAGATACGCAGTATTTT. This encodes CASSPRTGSTDTQYF.

The V gene is TRBV18, the J gene TRBJ2-2, with 9 positions matching TRBD1. This CDR3 comprises 16 residues. Unmatched junction bases numbered 7, after V lost 4 bases and J lost 4 bases. Germline loops: CDR1 KGHSH, CDR2 LQKENI. This CDR3 is CASSQQGAASTGELFF. In DNA, the CDR3 is TGTGCCAGCTCACAACAGGGGGCTGCGAGCACCGGGGAGCTGTTTTTT.

This clone turned up a few times. This chain joins TRBV7-3 and TRBJ2-1; D is undetermined. Germline V gene sequence: CDR1 SGHTA, CDR2 FQGTGA. CDR3 length: 14 amino acids. V lost 5 bases and J 5 bases, leaving 13 bases between the germline ends. CDR3 region: CASSPQNSNNEQFF. DNA for the CDR3: TGTGCCAGCAGCCCCCAGAATTCCAACAATGAGCAGTTCTTC.

This chain connects TRBV7-2 to TRBJ1-5; D unresolved. Trimming took off 1 base at V and 6 bases at J, with 4 bases between the two ends. The CDR3 length is 12 residues. Germline CDR1 SGHTA, CDR2 FQGNSA. This CDR3 reads CASSLGSQPQHF. The CDR3 nucleotides are TGTGCCAGCAGCTTAGGGAGTCAGCCCCAGCATTTT.

The chain employs TRBV19 and TRBJ1-5; 7 nucleotides match TRBD1. The CDR3 runs 15 residues. V was pared by 4 bases and J by 6 bases, with 9 bases of the junction left unmatched. Germline CDR1 is LNHDA and CDR2 is SQIVND (reference sequence). The DNA for the CDR3 is TGTGCCAGTAGTAATGGGACAGCTCGTACTCAGCCCCAGCATTTT. Its translation is CASSNGTARTQPQHF.